The T cell receptor (beta chain) described here comes from a study of T cells in Graves' hyperthyroidism and ophthalmopathy. Study overall: Initial diagnosis, before any treatment, was when peripheral blood was collected.

There are 15 residues in the CDR3. Germline lookup yields CDR1 SGHAT and CDR2 FQNNGV. Comments on this clonotype: A much larger clone sits a single nucleotide away, making a read error possible.

What was amplified from RNA transcripts were TCR beta CDR3 regions. The TCR CDR3 first-round RT-PCR relied on the HTBI primer set. TCRdb fed the multiplex PCR reads into MiXCR, producing one record per CDR3 protein. The sample lists roughly 360,000 distinct CDR3 sequences, approximately 15% occurring once. The sample taken for sequencing was blood. The chain links TRBV11-2 to TRBJ2-4; no firm D call. The receptor comes from a man aged 25 to 45 with Graves' hyperthyroidism that later progressed to Graves' ophthalmopathy. CDR3 amino acids: CASSPRVGYKNSQYF. CDR3 sequence (DNA): TGTGCCAGCAGCCCCCGGGTCGGGTACAAAAACAGTCAGTACTTC. The full variable domain, in which reference TRBV11-2 and TRBJ2-4 provide the parts outside the CDR3, is EAGVAQSPRYKIIEKRQSVAFWCNPISGHATLYWYQQILGQGPKLLIQFQNNGVVDDSQLPKDRFSAERLKGVDSTLKIQPAKLEDSAVYLCASSPRVGYKNSQYFGAGTRLSVL.